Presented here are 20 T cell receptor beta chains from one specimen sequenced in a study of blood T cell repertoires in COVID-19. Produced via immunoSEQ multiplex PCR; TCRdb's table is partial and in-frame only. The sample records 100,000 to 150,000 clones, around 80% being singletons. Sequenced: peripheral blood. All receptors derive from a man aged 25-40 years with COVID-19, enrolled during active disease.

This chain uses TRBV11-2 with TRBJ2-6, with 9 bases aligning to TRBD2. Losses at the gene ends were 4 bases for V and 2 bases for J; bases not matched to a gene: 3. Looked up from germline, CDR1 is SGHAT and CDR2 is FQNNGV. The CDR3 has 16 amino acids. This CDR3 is CASSWGLAAGANVLTF. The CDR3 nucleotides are TGTGCCAGCAGCTGGGGACTAGCTGCTGGGGCCAACGTCCTGACTTTC. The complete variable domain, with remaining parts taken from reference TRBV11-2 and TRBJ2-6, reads EAGVAQSPRYKIIEKRQSVAFWCNPISGHATLYWYQQILGQGPKLLIQFQNNGVVDDSQLPKDRFSAERLKGVDSTLKIQPAKLEDSAVYLCASSWGLAAGANVLTFGAGSRLTVL.

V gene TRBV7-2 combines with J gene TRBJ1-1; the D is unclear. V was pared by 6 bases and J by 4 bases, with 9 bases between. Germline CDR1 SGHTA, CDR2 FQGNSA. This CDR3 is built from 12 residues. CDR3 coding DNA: TGTGCCAGCAGACCCGGGAGCACTGAAGCTTTCTTT. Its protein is CASRPGSTEAFF.

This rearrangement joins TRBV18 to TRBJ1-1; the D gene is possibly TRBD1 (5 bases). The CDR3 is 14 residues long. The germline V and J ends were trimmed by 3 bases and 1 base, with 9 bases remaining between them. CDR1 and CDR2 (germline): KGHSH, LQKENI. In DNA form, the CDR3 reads TGTGCCAGCTCACCGACCGACAGGAACACTGAAGCTTTCTTT. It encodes CASSPTDRNTEAFF.

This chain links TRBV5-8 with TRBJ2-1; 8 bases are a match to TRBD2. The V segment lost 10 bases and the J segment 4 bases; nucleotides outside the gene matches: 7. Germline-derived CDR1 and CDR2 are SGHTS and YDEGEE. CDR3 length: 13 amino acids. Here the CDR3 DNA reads TGTGCCCTACGGGGGGGACTGTACAATGAGCAGTTCTTC. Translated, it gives CALRGGLYNEQFF.

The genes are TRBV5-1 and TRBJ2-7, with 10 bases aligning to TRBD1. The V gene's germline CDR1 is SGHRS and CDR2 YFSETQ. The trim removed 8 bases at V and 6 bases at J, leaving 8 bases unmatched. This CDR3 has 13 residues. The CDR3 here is CASTGTGDGEQYF. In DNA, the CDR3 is TGCGCCAGTACCGGGACAGGGGACGGCGAGCAGTACTTC. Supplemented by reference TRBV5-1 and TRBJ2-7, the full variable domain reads KAGVTQTPRYLIKTRGQQVTLSCSPISGHRSVSWYQQTPGQGLQFLFEYFSETQRNKGNFPGRFSGRQFSNSRSEMNVSTLELGDSALYLCASTGTGDGEQYFGPGTRLTVT.

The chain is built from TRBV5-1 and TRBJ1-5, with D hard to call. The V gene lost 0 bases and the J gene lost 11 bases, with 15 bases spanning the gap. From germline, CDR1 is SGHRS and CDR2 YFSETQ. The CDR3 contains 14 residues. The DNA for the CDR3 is TGCGCCAGCAGCTTGGAAGGCCTAGCCACGACCCAGCATTTT. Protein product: CASSLEGLATTQHF.

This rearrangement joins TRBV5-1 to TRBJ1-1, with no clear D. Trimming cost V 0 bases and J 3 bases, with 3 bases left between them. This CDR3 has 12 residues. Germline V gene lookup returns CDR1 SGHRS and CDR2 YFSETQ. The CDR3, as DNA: TGCGCCAGCAGCTTGGCCGACACTGAAGCTTTCTTT. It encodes CASSLADTEAFF.

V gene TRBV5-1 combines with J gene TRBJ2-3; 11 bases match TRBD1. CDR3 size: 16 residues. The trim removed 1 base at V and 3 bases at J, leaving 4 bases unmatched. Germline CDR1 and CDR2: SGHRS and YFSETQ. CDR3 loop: CASSLTGTGGTDTQYF. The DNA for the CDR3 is TGCGCCAGCAGCTTGACCGGGACAGGGGGGACAGATACGCAGTATTTT.

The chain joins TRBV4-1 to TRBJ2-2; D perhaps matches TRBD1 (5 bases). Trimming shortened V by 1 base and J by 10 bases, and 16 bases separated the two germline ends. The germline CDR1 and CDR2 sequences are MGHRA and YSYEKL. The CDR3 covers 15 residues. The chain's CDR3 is CASSQVKGEGVELFF. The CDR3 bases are TGCGCCAGCAGCCAAGTAAAAGGGGAAGGCGTGGAGCTGTTTTTT.

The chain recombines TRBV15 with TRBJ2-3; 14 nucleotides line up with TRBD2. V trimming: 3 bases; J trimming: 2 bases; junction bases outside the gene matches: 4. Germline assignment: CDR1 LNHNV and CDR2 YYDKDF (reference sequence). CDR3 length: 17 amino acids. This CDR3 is CATSSPGLAGDTDTQYF. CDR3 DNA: TGTGCCACCAGCAGTCCGGGACTAGCGGGAGACACAGATACGCAGTATTTT.

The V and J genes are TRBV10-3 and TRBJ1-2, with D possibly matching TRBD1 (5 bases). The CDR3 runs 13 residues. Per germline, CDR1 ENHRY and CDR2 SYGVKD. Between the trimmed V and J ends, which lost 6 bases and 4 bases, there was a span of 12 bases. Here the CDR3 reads CAISEGAGYGYTF. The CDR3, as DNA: TGTGCCATCAGCGAAGGGGCAGGCTATGGCTACACCTTC.

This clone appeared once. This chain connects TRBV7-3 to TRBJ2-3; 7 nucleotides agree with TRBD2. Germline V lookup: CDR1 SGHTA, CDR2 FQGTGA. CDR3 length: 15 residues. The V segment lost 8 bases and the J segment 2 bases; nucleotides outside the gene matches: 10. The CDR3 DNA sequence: TGTGCCAGCTCACCAACGGGACTAACCACAGATACGCAGTATTTT. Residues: CASSPTGLTTDTQYF.

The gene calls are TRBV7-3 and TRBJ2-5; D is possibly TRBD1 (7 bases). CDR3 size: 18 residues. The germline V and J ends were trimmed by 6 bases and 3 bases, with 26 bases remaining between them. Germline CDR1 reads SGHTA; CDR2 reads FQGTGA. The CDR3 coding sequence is TGTGCCAGCAGGCACGGGGGAACGTCGACAGGGATAGAAGAGACCCAGTACTTC. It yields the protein CASRHGGTSTGIEETQYF.

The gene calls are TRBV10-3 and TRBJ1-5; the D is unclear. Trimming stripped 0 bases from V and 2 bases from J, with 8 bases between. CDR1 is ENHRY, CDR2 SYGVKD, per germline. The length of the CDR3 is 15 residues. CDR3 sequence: CAISESITGNQPQHF. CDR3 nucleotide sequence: TGTGCCATCAGTGAGTCGATAACAGGCAATCAGCCCCAGCATTTT.

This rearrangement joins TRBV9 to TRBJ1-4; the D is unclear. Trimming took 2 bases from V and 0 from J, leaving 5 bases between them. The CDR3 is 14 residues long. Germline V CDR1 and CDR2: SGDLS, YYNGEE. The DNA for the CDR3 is TGTGCCAGCAGCGTTACACCAACTAATGAAAAACTGTTTTTT. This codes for CASSVTPTNEKLFF.

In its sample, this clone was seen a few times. The CDR3 coding sequence is TGTGCCACCAGTAGGGACAGGGAGGGCAATGAGCAGTTCTTC. Residues: CATSRDREGNEQFF. The chain links TRBV15 to TRBJ2-1, with TRBD1 matching over 9 bases. Germline CDR1 reads LNHNV; CDR2 reads YYDKDF (reference sequence). V gave up 6 bases and J gave up 6 bases; unmatched junction bases: 6. The CDR3 consists of 14 residues.

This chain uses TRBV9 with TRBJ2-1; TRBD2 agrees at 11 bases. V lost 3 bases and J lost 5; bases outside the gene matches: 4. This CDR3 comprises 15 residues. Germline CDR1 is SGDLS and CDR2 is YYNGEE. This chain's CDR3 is CASSGLLAGDNEQFF. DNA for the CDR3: TGTGCCAGCAGCGGTTTACTAGCGGGAGACAATGAGCAGTTCTTC.

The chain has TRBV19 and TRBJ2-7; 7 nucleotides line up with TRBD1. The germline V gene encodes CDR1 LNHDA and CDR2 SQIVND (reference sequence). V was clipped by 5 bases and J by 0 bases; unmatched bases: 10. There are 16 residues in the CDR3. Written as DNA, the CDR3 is TGTGCCAGTAGTCCCCACAGGGGCAAAAGCTCCTACGAGCAGTACTTC. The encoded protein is CASSPHRGKSSYEQYF.

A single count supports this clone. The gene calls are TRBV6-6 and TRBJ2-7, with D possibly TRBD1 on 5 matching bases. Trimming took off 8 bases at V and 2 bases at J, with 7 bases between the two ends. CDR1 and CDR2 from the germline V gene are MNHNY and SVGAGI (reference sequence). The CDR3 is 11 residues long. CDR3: CASGAAYEQYF. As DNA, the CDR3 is TGTGCCAGCGGGGCCGCCTACGAGCAGTACTTC.

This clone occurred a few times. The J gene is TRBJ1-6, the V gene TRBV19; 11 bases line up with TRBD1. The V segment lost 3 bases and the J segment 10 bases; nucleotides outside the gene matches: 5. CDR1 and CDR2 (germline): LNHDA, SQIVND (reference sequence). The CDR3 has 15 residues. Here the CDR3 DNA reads TGTGCCAGTAGTATCCGGGGACAGGGGGGATCACCCCTCCACTTT. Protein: CASSIRGQGGSPLHF.